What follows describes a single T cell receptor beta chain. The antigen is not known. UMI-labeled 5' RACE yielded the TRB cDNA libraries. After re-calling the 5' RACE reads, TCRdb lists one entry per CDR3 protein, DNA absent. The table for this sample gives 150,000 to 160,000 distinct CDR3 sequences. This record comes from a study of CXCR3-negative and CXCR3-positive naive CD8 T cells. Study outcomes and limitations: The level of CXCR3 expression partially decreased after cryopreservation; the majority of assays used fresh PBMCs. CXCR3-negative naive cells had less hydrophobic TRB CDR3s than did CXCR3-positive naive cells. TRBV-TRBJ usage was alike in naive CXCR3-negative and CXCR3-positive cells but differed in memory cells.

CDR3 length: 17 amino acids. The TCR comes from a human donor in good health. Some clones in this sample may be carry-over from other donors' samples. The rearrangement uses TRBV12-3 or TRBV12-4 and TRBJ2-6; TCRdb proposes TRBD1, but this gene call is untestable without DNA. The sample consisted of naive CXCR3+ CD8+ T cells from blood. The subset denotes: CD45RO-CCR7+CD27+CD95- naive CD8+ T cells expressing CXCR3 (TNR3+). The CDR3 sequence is CASTESLRLGGANVLTF.